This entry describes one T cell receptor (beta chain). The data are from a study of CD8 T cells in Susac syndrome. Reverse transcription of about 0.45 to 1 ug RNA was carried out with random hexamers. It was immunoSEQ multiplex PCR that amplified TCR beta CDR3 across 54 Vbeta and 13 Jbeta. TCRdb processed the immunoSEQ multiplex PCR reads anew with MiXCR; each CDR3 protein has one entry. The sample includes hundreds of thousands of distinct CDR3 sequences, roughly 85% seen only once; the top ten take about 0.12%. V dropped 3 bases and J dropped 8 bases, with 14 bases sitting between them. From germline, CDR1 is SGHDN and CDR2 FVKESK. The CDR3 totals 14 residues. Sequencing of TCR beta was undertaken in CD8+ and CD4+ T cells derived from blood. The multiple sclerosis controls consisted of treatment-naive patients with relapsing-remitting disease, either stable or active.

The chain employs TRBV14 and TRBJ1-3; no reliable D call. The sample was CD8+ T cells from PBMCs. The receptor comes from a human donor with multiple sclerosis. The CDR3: CASSHPTSGDTIYF. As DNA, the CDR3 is TGTGCCAGCAGCCACCCCACTAGTGGGGACACCATATATTTT.